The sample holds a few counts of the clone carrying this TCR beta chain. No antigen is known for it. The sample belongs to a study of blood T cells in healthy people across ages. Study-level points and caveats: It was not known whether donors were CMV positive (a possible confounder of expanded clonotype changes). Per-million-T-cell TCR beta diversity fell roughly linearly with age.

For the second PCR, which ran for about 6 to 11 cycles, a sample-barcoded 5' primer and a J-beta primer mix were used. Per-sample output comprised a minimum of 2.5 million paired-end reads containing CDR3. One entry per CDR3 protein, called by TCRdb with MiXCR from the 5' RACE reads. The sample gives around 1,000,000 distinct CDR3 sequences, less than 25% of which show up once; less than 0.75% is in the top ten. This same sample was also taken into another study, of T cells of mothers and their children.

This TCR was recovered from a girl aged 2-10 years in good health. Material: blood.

CDR3 coding DNA: TGCAGCGCCCAGGCTCTAGCGGACCAGAGACGATACAGCACAGATACGCAGTATTTT. Translating it yields CSAQALADQRRYSTDTQYF. This rearrangement joins TRBV29-1 to TRBJ2-3; TRBD2 agrees at 7 bases. The CDR3 has 19 residues. The germline CDR1 and CDR2 sequences are SQVTM and ANQGSEA. V trimming: 7 bases; J trimming: 0 bases; junction bases outside the gene matches: 22.